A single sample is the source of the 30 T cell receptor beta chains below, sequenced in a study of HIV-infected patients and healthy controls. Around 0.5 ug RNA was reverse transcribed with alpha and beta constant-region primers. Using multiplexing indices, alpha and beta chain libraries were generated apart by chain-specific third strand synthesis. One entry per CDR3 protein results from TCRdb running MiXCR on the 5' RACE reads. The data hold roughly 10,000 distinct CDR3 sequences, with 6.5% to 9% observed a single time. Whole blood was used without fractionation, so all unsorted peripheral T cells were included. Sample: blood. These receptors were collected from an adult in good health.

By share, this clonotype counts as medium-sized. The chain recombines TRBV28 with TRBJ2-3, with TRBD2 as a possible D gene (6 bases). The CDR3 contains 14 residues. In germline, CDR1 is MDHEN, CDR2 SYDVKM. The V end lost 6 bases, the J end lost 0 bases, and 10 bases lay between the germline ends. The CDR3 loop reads CASSRDSSTDTQYF. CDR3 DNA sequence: TGTGCCAGCAGCCGGGACTCTAGCACAGATACGCAGTATTTT.

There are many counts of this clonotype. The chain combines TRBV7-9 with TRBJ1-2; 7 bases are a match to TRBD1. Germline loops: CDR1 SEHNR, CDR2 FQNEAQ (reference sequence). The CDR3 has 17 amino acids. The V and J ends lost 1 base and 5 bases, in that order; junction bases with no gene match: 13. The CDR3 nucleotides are TGTGCCAGCAGCTTAGTCAGAGGGGGCGAAAGCGCATATGGCTACACCTTC. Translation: CASSLVRGGESAYGYTF.

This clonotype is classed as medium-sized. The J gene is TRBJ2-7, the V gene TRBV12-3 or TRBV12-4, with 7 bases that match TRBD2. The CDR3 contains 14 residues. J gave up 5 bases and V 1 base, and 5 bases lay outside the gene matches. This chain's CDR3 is CASSLDGGGHEQYF. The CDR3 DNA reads TGTGCCAGCAGTTTAGATGGGGGAGGGCACGAGCAGTACTTC.

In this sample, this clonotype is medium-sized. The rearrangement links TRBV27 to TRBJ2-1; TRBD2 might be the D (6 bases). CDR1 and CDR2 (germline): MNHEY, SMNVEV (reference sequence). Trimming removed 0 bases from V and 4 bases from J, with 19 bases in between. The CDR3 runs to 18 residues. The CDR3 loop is CASSLSFETRGPYNEQFF. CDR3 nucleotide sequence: TGTGCCAGCAGTTTATCGTTCGAGACTAGAGGCCCTTACAATGAGCAGTTCTTC.

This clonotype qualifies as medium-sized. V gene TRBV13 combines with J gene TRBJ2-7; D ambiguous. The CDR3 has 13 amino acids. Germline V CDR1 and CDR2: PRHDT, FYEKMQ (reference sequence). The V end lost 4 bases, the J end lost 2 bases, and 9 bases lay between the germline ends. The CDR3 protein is CASSSRTAYEQYF. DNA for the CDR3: TGTGCCAGCAGCTCCAGGACGGCCTACGAGCAGTACTTC.

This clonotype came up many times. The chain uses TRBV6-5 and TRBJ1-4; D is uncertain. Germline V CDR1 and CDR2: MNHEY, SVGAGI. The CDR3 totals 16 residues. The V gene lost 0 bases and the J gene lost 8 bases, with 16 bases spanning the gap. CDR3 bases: TGTGCCAGCAGTTACTCGTTTGGCCTCTCAGACGAAAAACTGTTTTTT. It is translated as CASSYSFGLSDEKLFF.

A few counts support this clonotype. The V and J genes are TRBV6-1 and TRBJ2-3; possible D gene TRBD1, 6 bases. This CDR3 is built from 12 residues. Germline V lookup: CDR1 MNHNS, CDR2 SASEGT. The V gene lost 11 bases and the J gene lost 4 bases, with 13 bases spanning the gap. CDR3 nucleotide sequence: TGTGCCCAAGGGGGTGATTCAGATACGCAGTATTTT. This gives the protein CAQGGDSDTQYF.

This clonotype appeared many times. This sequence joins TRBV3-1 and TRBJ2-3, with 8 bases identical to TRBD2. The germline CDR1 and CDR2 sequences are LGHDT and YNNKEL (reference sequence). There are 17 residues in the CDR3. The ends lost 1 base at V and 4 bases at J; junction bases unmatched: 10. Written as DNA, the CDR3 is TGTGCCAGCAGCCAAGTAGGCAGCGGGAGTCTTTCAGATACGCAGTATTTT. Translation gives CASSQVGSGSLSDTQYF.

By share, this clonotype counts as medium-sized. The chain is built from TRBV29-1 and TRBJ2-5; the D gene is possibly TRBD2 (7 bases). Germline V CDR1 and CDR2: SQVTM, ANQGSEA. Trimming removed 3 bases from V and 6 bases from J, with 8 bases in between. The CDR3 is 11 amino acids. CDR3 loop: CSVDGGQTQYF. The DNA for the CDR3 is TGCAGCGTTGACGGGGGGCAGACCCAGTACTTC.

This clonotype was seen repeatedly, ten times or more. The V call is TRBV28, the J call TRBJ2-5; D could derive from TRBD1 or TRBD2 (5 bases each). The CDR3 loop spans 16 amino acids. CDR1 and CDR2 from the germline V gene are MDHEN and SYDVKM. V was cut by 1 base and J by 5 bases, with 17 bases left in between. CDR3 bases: TGTGCCAGCAGTTTATCCGGGACGTACGCCTCGGAGACCCAGTACTTC. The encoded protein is CASSLSGTYASETQYF.

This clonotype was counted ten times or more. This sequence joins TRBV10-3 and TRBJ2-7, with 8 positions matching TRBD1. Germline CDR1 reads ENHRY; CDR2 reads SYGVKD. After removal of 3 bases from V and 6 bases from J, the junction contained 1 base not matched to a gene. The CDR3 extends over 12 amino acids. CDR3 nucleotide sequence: TGTGCCATCAGTGAACAGGGGGGCGAGCAGTACTTC. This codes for CAISEQGGEQYF.

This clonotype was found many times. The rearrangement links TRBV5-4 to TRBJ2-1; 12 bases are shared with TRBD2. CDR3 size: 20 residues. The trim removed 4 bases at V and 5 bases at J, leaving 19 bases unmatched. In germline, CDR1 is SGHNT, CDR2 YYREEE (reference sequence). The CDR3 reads CASSPSAFASGGGVDNEQFF. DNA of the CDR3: TGTGCCAGCAGCCCGAGCGCCTTTGCTAGCGGGGGGGGCGTCGACAATGAGCAGTTCTTC. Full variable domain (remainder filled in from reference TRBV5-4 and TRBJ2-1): ETGVTQSPTHLIKTRGQQVTLRCSSQSGHNTVSWYQQALGQGPQFIFQYYREEENGRGNFPPRFSGLQFPNYSSELNVNALELDDSALYLCASSPSAFASGGGVDNEQFFGPGTRLTVL.

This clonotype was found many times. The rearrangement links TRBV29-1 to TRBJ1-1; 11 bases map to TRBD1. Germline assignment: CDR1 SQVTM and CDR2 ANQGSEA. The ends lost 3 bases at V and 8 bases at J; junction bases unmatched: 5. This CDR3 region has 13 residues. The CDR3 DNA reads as TGCAGCGTTGATCCGGACAGGGGGCGGGAAGCTTTCTTT. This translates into CSVDPDRGREAFF.

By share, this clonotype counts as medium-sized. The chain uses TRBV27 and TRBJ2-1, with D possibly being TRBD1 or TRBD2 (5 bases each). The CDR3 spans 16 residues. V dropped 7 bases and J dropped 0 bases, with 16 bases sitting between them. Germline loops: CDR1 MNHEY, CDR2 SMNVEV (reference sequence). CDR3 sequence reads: CASTRLGVGSYNEQFF. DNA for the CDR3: TGTGCCAGCACCCGGTTGGGGGTCGGCTCCTACAATGAGCAGTTCTTC.

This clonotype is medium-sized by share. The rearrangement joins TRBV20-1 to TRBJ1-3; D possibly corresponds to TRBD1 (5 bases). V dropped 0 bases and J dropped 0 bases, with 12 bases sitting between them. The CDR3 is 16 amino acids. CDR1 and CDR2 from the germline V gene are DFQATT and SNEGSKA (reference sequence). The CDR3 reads CSARDRGDYSGNTIYF. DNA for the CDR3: TGCAGTGCTAGAGATCGGGGGGATTACTCTGGAAACACCATATATTTT.

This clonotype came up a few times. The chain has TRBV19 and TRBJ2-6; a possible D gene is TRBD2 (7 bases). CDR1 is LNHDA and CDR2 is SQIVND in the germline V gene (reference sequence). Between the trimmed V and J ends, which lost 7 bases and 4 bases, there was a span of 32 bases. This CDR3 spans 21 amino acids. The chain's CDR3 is CASTSIGGGQGYFSGANVLTF. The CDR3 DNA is TGTGCCAGTACCAGTATAGGGGGGGGGCAGGGGTACTTCTCCGGGGCCAACGTCCTGACTTTC.

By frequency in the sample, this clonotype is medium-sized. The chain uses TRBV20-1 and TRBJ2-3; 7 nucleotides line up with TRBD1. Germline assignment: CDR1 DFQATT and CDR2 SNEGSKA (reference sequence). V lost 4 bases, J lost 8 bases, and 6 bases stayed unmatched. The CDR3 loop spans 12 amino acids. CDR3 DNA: TGCAGTGCTACCAGACAGGGCCCTACGCAGTATTTT. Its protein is CSATRQGPTQYF.

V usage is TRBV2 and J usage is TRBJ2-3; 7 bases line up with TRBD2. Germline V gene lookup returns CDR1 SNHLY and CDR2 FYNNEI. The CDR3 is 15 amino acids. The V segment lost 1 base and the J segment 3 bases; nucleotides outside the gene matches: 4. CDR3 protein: CASSEGTRVTDTQYF. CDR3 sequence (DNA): TGTGCCAGCAGTGAAGGGACTAGAGTGACAGATACGCAGTATTTT.

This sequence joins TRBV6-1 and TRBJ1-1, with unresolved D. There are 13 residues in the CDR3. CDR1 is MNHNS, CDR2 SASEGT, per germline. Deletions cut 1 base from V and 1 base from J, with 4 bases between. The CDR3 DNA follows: TGTGCCAGCAGTGAAGGTCCGAACACTGAAGCTTTCTTT. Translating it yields CASSEGPNTEAFF.

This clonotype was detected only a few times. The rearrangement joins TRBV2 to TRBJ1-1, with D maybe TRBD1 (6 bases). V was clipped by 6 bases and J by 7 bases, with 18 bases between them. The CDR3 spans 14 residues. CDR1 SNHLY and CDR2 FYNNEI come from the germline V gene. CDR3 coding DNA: TGTGCCAGCAGCTCCGGGACAAGCGCGGGTGAAGCTTTCTTT. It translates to CASSSGTSAGEAFF. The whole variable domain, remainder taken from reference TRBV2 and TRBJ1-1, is EPEVTQTPSHQVTQMGQEVILRCVPISNHLYFYWYRQILGQKVEFLVSFYNNEISEKSEIFDDQFSVERPDGSNFTLKIRSTKLEDSAMYFCASSSGTSAGEAFFGQGTRLTVV.

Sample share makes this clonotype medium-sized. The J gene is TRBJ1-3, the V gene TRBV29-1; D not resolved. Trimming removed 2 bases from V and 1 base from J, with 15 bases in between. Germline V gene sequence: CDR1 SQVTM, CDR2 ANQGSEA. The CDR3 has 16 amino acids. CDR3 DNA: TGCAGCGTTGAAAGCCCCGAGGCTTCTTCTGGAAACACCATATATTTT. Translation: CSVESPEASSGNTIYF.

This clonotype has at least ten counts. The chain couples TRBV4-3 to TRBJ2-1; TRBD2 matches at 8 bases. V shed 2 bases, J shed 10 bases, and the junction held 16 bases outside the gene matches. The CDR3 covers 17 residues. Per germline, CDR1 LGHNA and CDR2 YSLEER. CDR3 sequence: CASSQFKGGLVEGEQFF. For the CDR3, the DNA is TGCGCCAGCAGCCAATTCAAAGGGGGACTAGTCGAAGGAGAGCAGTTCTTC.

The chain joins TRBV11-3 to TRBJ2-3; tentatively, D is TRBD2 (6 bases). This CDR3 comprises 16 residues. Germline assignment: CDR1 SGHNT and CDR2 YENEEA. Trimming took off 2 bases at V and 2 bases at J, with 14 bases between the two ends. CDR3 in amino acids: CASSLRGTEATDTQYF. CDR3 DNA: TGTGCCAGCAGCTTAAGAGGGACTGAGGCCACAGATACGCAGTATTTT.

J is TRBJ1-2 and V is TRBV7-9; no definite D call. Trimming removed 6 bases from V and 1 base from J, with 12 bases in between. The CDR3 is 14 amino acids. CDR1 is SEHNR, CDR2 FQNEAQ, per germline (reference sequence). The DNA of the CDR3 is TGTGCCAGCAGTCCCCAAGGACTTAACTATGGCTACACCTTC. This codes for CASSPQGLNYGYTF.

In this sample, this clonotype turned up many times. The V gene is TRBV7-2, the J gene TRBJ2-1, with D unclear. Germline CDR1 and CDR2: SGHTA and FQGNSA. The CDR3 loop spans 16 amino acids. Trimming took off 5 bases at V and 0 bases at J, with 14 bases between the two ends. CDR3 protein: CASSLDFPSSYNEQFF. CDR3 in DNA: TGTGCCAGCAGCCTAGACTTTCCGAGCTCCTACAATGAGCAGTTCTTC.

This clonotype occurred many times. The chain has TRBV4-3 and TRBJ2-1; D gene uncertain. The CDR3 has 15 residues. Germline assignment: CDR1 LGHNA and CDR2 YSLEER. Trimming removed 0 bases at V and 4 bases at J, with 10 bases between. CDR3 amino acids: CASSQEWAGYNEQFF. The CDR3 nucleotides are TGCGCCAGCAGCCAAGAATGGGCAGGTTACAATGAGCAGTTCTTC.

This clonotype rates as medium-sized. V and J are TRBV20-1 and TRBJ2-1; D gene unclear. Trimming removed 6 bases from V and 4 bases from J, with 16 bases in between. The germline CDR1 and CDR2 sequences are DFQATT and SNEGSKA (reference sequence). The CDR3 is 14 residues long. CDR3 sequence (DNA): TGCAGTGCCCAGCCCCTTAGAGCTTACAATGAGCAGTTCTTC. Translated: CSAQPLRAYNEQFF.

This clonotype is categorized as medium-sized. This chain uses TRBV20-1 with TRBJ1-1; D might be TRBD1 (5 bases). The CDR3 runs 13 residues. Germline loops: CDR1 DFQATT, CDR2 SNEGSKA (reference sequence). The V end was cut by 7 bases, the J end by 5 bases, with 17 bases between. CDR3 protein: CSVWDPGRTEAFF. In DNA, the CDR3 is TGCAGTGTTTGGGACCCCGGTCGAACTGAAGCTTTCTTT.

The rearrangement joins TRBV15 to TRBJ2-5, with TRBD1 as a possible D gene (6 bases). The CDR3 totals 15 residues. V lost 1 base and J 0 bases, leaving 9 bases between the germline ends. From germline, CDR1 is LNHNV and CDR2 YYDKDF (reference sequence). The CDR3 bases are TGTGCCACCAGCAGAGTTAGGGGGTACCAAGAGACCCAGTACTTC. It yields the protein CATSRVRGYQETQYF.

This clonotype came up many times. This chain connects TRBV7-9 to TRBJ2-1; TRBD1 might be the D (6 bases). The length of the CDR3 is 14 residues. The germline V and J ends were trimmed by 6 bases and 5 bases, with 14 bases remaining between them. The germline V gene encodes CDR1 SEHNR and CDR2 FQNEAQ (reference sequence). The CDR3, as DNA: TGTGCCAGCAGTCTAGACGGACAGAACAATGAGCAGTTCTTC. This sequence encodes CASSLDGQNNEQFF.